Presented here are 25 T cell receptor beta chains from one specimen sequenced in a study of technical replicates of blood from several donors. Method: immunoSEQ multiplex PCR; TCRdb's copy keeps in-frame clones and lacks some. The sample comprises fewer than 85,000 clones, roughly 92% of which are singletons, and 0.4% to 0.5% rests with the top ten. What was sequenced was T cells isolated from PBMCs. These receptors all stem from a human donor in good health.

The chain links TRBV7-3 to TRBJ2-3; 7 bases map to TRBD2. The CDR3 sequence is 14 residues long. V lost 5 bases and J lost 4; bases outside the gene matches: 6. Germline-derived CDR1 and CDR2 are SGHTA and FQGTGA. The CDR3 here is CASSPNGGADTQYF. In nucleotides, the CDR3 is TGTGCCAGCAGCCCCAATGGGGGGGCAGATACGCAGTATTTT. Full variable domain (missing parts from reference TRBV7-3 and TRBJ2-3): GAGVSQTPSNKVTEKGKYVELRCDPISGHTALYWYRQSLGQGPEFLIYFQGTGAADDSGLPNDRFFAVRPEGSVSTLKIQRTERGDSAVYLCASSPNGGADTQYFGPGTRLTVL.

This sequence joins TRBV7-2 and TRBJ2-5; TRBD2 agrees at 7 bases. V was pared by 3 bases and J by 1 base, with 2 bases of the junction left unmatched. Germline values: CDR1 SGHTA, CDR2 FQGNSA. The CDR3 length is 14 residues. The CDR3 protein is CASSLSSGQETQYF. CDR3 coding DNA: TGTGCCAGCAGCTTGTCTAGCGGCCAAGAGACCCAGTACTTC.

This clone has just one count. The chain couples TRBV7-2 to TRBJ1-1; tentative D call: TRBD1 (6 bases). CDR3 length: 14 residues. Germline lookup yields CDR1 SGHTA and CDR2 FQGNSA. Deletions cut 2 bases from V and 1 base from J, with 8 bases between. The CDR3 reads CASSLNRANTEAFF. The CDR3, as DNA: TGTGCCAGCAGCTTAAACAGGGCGAACACTGAAGCTTTCTTT.

V gene TRBV6-6 combines with J gene TRBJ1-1; 7 nucleotides line up with TRBD1. The ends lost 1 base at V and 2 bases at J; junction bases unmatched: 4. Looked up from germline, CDR1 is MNHNY and CDR2 is SVGAGI (reference sequence). The CDR3 contains 15 residues. In DNA form, the CDR3 reads TGTGCCAGCAGTTACTTCGACAGGGCAAACACTGAAGCTTTCTTT. Protein sequence: CASSYFDRANTEAFF.

V gene TRBV6-5 combines with J gene TRBJ1-2; TRBD1 is a possible D gene (5 bases). Germline lookup yields CDR1 MNHEY and CDR2 SVGAGI. The V gene lost 0 bases and the J gene lost 8 bases, with 10 bases spanning the gap. The CDR3 runs to 13 residues. The CDR3 reads CASSYSTAGGYTF. The CDR3 region has the DNA TGTGCCAGCAGTTACTCGACCGCAGGGGGCTACACCTTC.

This chain uses TRBV7-9 with TRBJ2-3; no clear D gene. There are 15 residues in the CDR3. The germline V gene encodes CDR1 SEHNR and CDR2 FQNEAQ (reference sequence). V was shortened by 5 bases and J by 4 bases, with 16 bases between the two germline ends. CDR3 residues: CASSPLRFRADTQYF. The CDR3 bases are TGTGCCAGCAGCCCCTTGCGGTTTAGAGCAGATACGCAGTATTTT.

The chain recombines TRBV6-5 with TRBJ2-7, with 10 positions matching TRBD2. The V and J ends lost 5 bases and 7 bases, in that order; junction bases with no gene match: 8. Germline CDR1 is MNHEY and CDR2 is SVGAGI. CDR3 size: 14 residues. CDR3 coding DNA: TGTGCCAGCAGTACCACTAGCGGGGCCGCAGAGCAGTACTTC. This codes for CASSTTSGAAEQYF.

This chain links TRBV7-2 with TRBJ1-1; 7 nucleotides align to TRBD1. Germline-derived CDR1 and CDR2 are SGHTA and FQGNSA. The CDR3 extends over 13 amino acids. The J segment lost 4 bases and the V segment lost 8 bases, leaving 7 bases of the junction unmatched. CDR3 DNA sequence: TGTGCCAGCTTAGTGGGACAGCGCACTGAAGCTTTCTTT. Protein sequence: CASLVGQRTEAFF.

The V call is TRBV23-1, the J call TRBJ2-1; 7 bases line up with TRBD2. TRBV23-1 is placed among ORFs of uncertain function. The V segment lost 4 bases and the J segment 4 bases; nucleotides outside the gene matches: 13. This CDR3 region has 17 residues. The CDR3 region has the DNA TGCGCCAGCAGTCTCGTCATCGGGGACTACTTATACAATGAGCAGTTCTTC. The encoded protein is CASSLVIGDYLYNEQFF.

CDR3 in amino acids: CASSTYSLAGVGEQFF. The CDR3, as DNA: TGTGCCAGCAGCACCTATTCCCTAGCGGGAGTTGGTGAGCAGTTCTTC. The chain combines TRBV7-2 with TRBJ2-1, with 10 bases that match TRBD2. With V trimmed by 5 bases and J by 9 bases, 13 bases remained unmatched. CDR3 length: 16 residues. CDR1 and CDR2 (germline): SGHTA, FQGNSA. The variable domain in full, with the rest retrieved from reference TRBV7-2 and TRBJ2-1, is GAGVSQSPSNKVTEKGKDVELRCDPISGHTALYWYRQSLGQGLEFLIYFQGNSAPDKSGLPSDRFSAERTGGSVSTLTIQRTQQEDSAVYLCASSTYSLAGVGEQFFGPGTRLTVL.

The V and J genes are TRBV9 and TRBJ2-5, with 8 bases aligning to TRBD2. V lost 0 bases, J lost 2 bases, and 6 bases stayed unmatched. CDR1 and CDR2 from the germline V gene are SGDLS and YYNGEE. This CDR3 has 16 amino acids. CDR3 sequence (DNA): TGTGCCAGCAGCGTAGGGAATAGCGGGGAACAAGAGACCCAGTACTTC. It yields the protein CASSVGNSGEQETQYF.

This chain uses TRBV27 with TRBJ2-1; 7 bases match TRBD1. The V and J ends lost 2 bases and 5 bases, in that order; junction bases with no gene match: 6. The CDR3 contains 15 residues. In germline, CDR1 is MNHEY, CDR2 SMNVEV (reference sequence). CDR3 in DNA: TGTGCCAGCAGTTTAGACAGGGAAGTGAACAATGAGCAGTTCTTC. Protein sequence: CASSLDREVNNEQFF.

The chain has TRBV9 and TRBJ1-4; possible D gene TRBD1, 5 bases. This CDR3 has 16 residues. V gave up 2 bases and J gave up 6 bases, with 17 bases separating them. Germline CDR1 reads SGDLS; CDR2 reads YYNGEE. The CDR3 sequence is CASSVKGELAYEKLFF. CDR3 bases: TGTGCCAGCAGCGTTAAAGGGGAATTAGCCTATGAAAAACTGTTTTTT. The full variable domain, with the rest looked up from reference TRBV9 and TRBJ1-4, is DSGVTQTPKHLITATGQRVTLRCSPRSGDLSVYWYQQSLDQGLQFLIQYYNGEERAKGNILERFSAQQFPDLHSELNLSSLELGDSALYFCASSVKGELAYEKLFFGSGTQLSVL.

The rearrangement links TRBV19 to TRBJ1-5; D call uncertain. CDR1 is LNHDA, CDR2 SQIVND, per germline (reference sequence). V shed 3 bases and J shed 2 bases, with 8 bases lying between them. This CDR3 has 14 residues. CDR3 nucleotides: TGTGCCAGTAGTATCGGGTGGGGCAATCAGCCCCAGCATTTT. It yields the protein CASSIGWGNQPQHF. The complete variable domain, with remaining parts taken from reference TRBV19 and TRBJ1-5, reads DGGITQSPKYLFRKEGQNVTLSCEQNLNHDAMYWYRQDPGQGLRLIYYSQIVNDFQKGDIAEGYSVSREKKESFPLTVTSAQKNPTAFYLCASSIGWGNQPQHFGDGTRLSIL.

The CDR3 sequence: CASSFLKNIQYF. The DNA for the CDR3 is TGTGCCAGCAGCTTCTTAAAAAACATTCAGTACTTC. The chain couples TRBV7-9 to TRBJ2-4; D is uncertain. Trimming took off 3 bases at V and 4 bases at J, with 4 bases between the two ends. There are 12 residues in the CDR3. The V gene's germline CDR1 is SEHNR and CDR2 FQNEAQ (reference sequence).

V gene TRBV28 combines with J gene TRBJ2-5; 7 nucleotides agree with TRBD1. This CDR3 region has 12 residues. Per germline, CDR1 MDHEN and CDR2 SYDVKM. With 11 bases clipped from V and 5 bases from J, the junction kept 8 bases outside the gene matches. The CDR3 region is CASLRTGETQYF. In nucleotides, the CDR3 is TGTGCCTCTCTAAGGACAGGCGAGACCCAGTACTTC. The full variable domain, in which reference TRBV28 and TRBJ2-5 provide the parts outside the CDR3, is DVKVTQSSRYLVKRTGEKVFLECVQDMDHENMFWYRQDPGLGLRLIYFSYDVKMKEKGDIPEGYSVSREKKERFSLILESASTNQTSMYLCASLRTGETQYFGPGTRLLVL.

This chain connects TRBV11-2 to TRBJ2-7, with D tentatively TRBD2 (5 bases). CDR1 SGHAT and CDR2 FQNNGV come from the germline V gene. Trimming removed 8 bases at V and 3 bases at J, with 14 bases between. The CDR3 loop spans 13 amino acids. The CDR3 region is CASEGDTVYEQYF. For the CDR3, the DNA is TGTGCCAGCGAGGGTGACACTGTCTACGAGCAGTACTTC.

There are a few counts of this clone. The CDR3 DNA reads as TGTGCCAGCAGTGAAGCGACTAACAGCTACACTGAAGCTTTCTTT. This sequence encodes CASSEATNSYTEAFF. This chain joins TRBV6-1 and TRBJ1-1, with unresolved D. The germline CDR1 and CDR2 sequences are MNHNS and SASEGT. With 0 bases removed from V and 3 bases from J, the gap between germline ends came to 11 bases. The CDR3 totals 15 residues.

The chain carries TRBV13 and TRBJ2-3; D possibly corresponds to TRBD1 (6 bases). The CDR3 consists of 14 residues. V shed 4 bases and J shed 7 bases, with 15 bases lying between them. Looked up from germline, CDR1 is PRHDT and CDR2 is FYEKMQ (reference sequence). CDR3 nucleotide sequence: TGTGCCAGCAGCTACCGGGACATGACTCATACGCAGTATTTT. It specifies CASSYRDMTHTQYF.

This chain connects TRBV29-1 to TRBJ2-5, with 10 bases identical to TRBD2. Germline CDR1 is SQVTM and CDR2 is ANQGSEA. The CDR3 covers 16 residues. V shed 3 bases, J shed 5 bases, and the junction held 12 bases outside the gene matches. The DNA for the CDR3 is TGCAGCGTTGACCCCGTGACTAGCGGGCCGAGGGAGACCCAGTACTTC. Its translation is CSVDPVTSGPRETQYF.

The rearrangement links TRBV18 to TRBJ1-2; 8 nucleotides agree with TRBD1. CDR1 is KGHSH, CDR2 LQKENI, per germline. This CDR3 has 13 residues. J lost 6 bases, V lost 6 bases, and 6 bases had no gene match. The CDR3 is CASSLTGGNGYTF. CDR3 nucleotide sequence: TGTGCCAGCTCGCTTACAGGGGGGAATGGCTACACCTTC.

The chain carries TRBV6-5 and TRBJ2-1; D may be TRBD2 (6 bases). V was clipped by 6 bases and J by 15 bases, with 18 bases between them. This CDR3 spans 12 amino acids. The germline V gene has CDR1 MNHEY and CDR2 SVGAGI. This CDR3 reads CASSPIGWEVFF. The CDR3, as DNA: TGTGCCAGCAGCCCTATCGGGTGGGAGGTGTTCTTC.

This chain links TRBV5-1 with TRBJ2-4; 8 bases agree with TRBD1. V lost 10 bases, J lost 1 base, and 4 bases stayed unmatched. Germline values: CDR1 SGHRS, CDR2 YFSETQ. This CDR3 has 13 amino acids. The CDR3: CAGRQGAKNIQYF. The CDR3 DNA reads as TGCGCCGGCCGACAGGGGGCCAAAAACATTCAGTACTTC. The full variable domain, its missing parts supplied by reference TRBV5-1 and TRBJ2-4, is KAGVTQTPRYLIKTRGQQVTLSCSPISGHRSVSWYQQTPGQGLQFLFEYFSETQRNKGNFPGRFSGRQFSNSRSEMNVSTLELGDSALYLCAGRQGAKNIQYFGAGTRLSVL.

This clone was seen a single time. The chain has TRBV6-5 and TRBJ1-4, with no clear D. Germline CDR1 is MNHEY and CDR2 is SVGAGI. Trimming took 8 bases from V and 5 from J, leaving 9 bases between them. The CDR3 consists of 12 residues. CDR3 protein: CASAATNEKLFF. Here the CDR3 DNA reads TGTGCCAGCGCGGCCACCAATGAAAAACTGTTTTTT.

The chain employs TRBV29-1 and TRBJ1-1; D is uncertain. V was trimmed by 8 bases and J by 1 base, leaving 23 bases between them. The CDR3 totals 16 residues. Germline V gene lookup returns CDR1 SQVTM and CDR2 ANQGSEA. The chain's CDR3 is CSSTPYRVFENTEAFF. For the CDR3, the DNA is TGCAGCTCTACTCCGTACCGGGTGTTTGAGAACACTGAAGCTTTCTTT. Full variable domain (outside the CDR3, taken from reference TRBV29-1 and TRBJ1-1): SAVISQKPSRDICQRGTSLTIQCQVDSQVTMMFWYRQQPGQSLTLIATANQGSEATYESGFVIDKFPISRPNLTFSTLTVSNMSPEDSSIYLCSSTPYRVFENTEAFFGQGTRLTVV.